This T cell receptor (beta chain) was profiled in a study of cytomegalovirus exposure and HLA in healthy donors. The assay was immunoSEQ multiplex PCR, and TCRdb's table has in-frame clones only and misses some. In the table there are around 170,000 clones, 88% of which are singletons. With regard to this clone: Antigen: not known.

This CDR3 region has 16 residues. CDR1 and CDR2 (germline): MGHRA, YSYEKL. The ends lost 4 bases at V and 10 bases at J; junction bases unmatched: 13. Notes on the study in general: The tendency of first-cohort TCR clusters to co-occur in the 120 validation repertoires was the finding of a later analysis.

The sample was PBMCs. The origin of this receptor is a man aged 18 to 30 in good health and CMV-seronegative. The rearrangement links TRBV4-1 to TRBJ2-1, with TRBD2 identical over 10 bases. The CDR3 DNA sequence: TGCGCCAGCAGCCTTCGGCGATTAGCGGGAGGAGAAGAGCAGTTCTTC. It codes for CASSLRRLAGGEEQFF.